This T cell receptor beta chain originates from a study of blood T cell repertoires in COVID-19. Background on the study: Italy, Spain and the United States were the sources of the convalescent and acute COVID-19 samples.

Produced via immunoSEQ multiplex PCR; TCRdb's table is partial and in-frame only. Here the sample spans roughly 200,000 clones, around nine tenths being singletons. This CDR3 contains 15 residues. The germline CDR1 and CDR2 sequences are SGHRS and YFSETQ. V trimming: 1 base; J trimming: 3 bases; junction bases outside the gene matches: 1. This rearrangement joins TRBV5-1 to TRBJ2-2, with 9 bases matching TRBD1. Sequences were obtained from peripheral blood. The sequence derives from a man aged 55 to 70 who had recovered from COVID-19. The CDR3 DNA is TGCGCCAGCAGCTTGTGGACAGGGGACACCGGGGAGCTGTTTTTT. Amino acid sequence: CASSLWTGDTGELFF.